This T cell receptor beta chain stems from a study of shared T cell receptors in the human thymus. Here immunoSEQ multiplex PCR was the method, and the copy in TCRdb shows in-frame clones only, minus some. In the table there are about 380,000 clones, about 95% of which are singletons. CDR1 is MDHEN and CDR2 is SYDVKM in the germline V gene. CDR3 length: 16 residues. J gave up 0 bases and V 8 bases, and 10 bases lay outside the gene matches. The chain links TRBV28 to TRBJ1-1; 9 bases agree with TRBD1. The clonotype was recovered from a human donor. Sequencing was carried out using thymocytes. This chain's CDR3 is CASGGQGGHLNTEAFF. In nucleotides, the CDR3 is TGTGCCAGCGGGGGACAGGGAGGACATCTGAACACTGAAGCTTTCTTT.